This TCR beta chain came from a study of T cells expressing NK-cell markers. In the study overall: All TCR beta repertoires analysed originated from sorted CD3+CD56+NKG2C+, CD3+CD56+NKG2C- and CD3+CD56-NKG2C+ T cells. The eight sequenced donors comprised seven who were HCMV-seropositive and one who was seronegative.

One entry per CDR3 protein, without DNA, is what TCRdb gives after re-calling the 5' RACE reads. This sample's table reports 350,000 to 400,000 distinct CDR3 sequences. For this clonotype: What it binds is not known.

CDR1 and CDR2 (germline): GTSNPN, SVGIG (reference sequence). This CDR3 spans 14 amino acids. Findings of the study overall: Roughly 1.0-7.0% of CD8+ T cells in 6 or 7 donors belonged to dominant NKG2C+ clonotypes.

The genes are TRBV30 and TRBJ2-2; with no DNA, the TCRdb D assignment of TRBD2 cannot be verified. This TCR was sampled from a woman between 45 and 65 years old in good health. Sample: blood T cells: a sorted CD56 or NKG2C T cell subset, CD4+ or CD8+ T cells, or bulk PBMC T cells (not recorded which). CDR3 residues: CAWSAGWYAGELFF.